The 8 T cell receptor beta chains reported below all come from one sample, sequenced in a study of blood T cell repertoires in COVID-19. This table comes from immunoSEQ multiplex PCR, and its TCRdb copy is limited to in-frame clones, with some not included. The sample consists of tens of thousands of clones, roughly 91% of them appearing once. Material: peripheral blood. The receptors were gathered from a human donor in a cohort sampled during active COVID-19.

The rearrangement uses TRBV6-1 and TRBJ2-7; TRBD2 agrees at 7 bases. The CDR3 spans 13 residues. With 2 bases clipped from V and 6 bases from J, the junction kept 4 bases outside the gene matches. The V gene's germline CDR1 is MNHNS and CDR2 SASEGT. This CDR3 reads CASSERREGEQYF. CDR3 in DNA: TGTGCCAGCAGTGAAAGGAGGGAGGGCGAGCAGTACTTC.

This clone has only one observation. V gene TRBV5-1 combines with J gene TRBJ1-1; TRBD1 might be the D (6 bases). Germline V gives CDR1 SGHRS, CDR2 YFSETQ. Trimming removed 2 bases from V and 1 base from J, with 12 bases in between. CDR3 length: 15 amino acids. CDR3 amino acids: CASSFRTGKNTEAFF. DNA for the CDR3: TGCGCCAGCAGCTTTCGTACAGGGAAGAACACTGAAGCTTTCTTT. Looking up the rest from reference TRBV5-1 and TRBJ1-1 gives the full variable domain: KAGVTQTPRYLIKTRGQQVTLSCSPISGHRSVSWYQQTPGQGLQFLFEYFSETQRNKGNFPGRFSGRQFSNSRSEMNVSTLELGDSALYLCASSFRTGKNTEAFFGQGTRLTVV.

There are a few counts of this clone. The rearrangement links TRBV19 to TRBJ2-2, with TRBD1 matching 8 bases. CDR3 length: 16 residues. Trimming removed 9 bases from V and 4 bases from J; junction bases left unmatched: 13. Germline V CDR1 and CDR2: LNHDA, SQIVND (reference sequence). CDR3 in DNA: TGTGCCAGCCAATACTCAGGGGGCATGAGCACCGGGGAGCTGTTTTTT. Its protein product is CASQYSGGMSTGELFF. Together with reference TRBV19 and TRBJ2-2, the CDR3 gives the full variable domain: DGGITQSPKYLFRKEGQNVTLSCEQNLNHDAMYWYRQDPGQGLRLIYYSQIVNDFQKGDIAEGYSVSREKKESFPLTVTSAQKNPTAFYLCASQYSGGMSTGELFFGEGSRLTVL.

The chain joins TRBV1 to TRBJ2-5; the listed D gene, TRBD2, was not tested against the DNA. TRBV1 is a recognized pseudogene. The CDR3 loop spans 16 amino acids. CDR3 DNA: TGCACCAGCAGCCAAGCGGGGACTGAGATGGGGTTGGCCCAGTACTTC. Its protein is CTSSQAGTEMGLAQYF.

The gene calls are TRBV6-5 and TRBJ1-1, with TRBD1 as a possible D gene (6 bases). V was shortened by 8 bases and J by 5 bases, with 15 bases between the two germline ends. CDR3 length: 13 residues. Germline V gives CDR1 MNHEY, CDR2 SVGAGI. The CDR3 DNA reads TGTGCCAGCCAGGGGACCGGGGGGACTGAAGCTTTCTTT. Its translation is CASQGTGGTEAFF.

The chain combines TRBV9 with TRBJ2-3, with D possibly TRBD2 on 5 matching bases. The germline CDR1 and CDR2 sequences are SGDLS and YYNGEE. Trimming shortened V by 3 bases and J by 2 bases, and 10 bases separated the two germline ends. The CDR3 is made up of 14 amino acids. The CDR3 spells CASSDGLDTDTQYF. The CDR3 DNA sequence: TGTGCCAGCAGCGACGGACTTGACACAGATACGCAGTATTTT. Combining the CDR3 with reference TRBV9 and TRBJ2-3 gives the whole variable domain DSGVTQTPKHLITATGQRVTLRCSPRSGDLSVYWYQQSLDQGLQFLIQYYNGEERAKGNILERFSAQQFPDLHSELNLSSLELGDSALYFCASSDGLDTDTQYFGPGTRLTVL.

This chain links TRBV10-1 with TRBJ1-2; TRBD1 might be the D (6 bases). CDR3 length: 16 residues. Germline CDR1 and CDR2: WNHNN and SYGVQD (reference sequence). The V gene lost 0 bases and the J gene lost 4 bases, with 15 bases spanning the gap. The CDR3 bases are TGCGCCAGCAGTGAGTCTATTGGGCTACAGGGCTATGGCTACACCTTC. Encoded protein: CASSESIGLQGYGYTF.

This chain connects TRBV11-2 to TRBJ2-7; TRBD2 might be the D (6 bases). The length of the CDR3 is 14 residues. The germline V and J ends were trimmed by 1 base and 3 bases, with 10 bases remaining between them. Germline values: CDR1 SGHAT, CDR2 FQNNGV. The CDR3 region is CASSLVGGDYEQYF. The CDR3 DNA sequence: TGTGCCAGCAGCTTAGTGGGCGGGGACTACGAGCAGTACTTC.